Presented here are 9 T cell receptor beta chains from one specimen sequenced in a study of PD-1 blockade in classical Hodgkin lymphoma. The time point here: newly diagnosed, previously untreated cHL patient sample. Magnetic negative selection was used to purify CD4+ T cells from PBMCs that had been thawed. Repertoires were generated with immunoSEQ multiplex PCR, while TCRdb's copy carries only in-frame clones and drops some. The sample shows fewer than 25,000 clones, roughly 90% of them seen only once. Material for sequencing was CD4+ T cells from blood. All receptors derive from a human donor with classical Hodgkin lymphoma.

V and J are TRBV4-3 and TRBJ2-5; D not certain. Trimming removed 0 bases from V and 1 base from J, with 6 bases in between. Germline-derived CDR1 and CDR2 are LGHNA and YSLEER. The CDR3 has 14 amino acids. The CDR3 nucleotides read TGCGCCAGCAGCCAAGATGGTTTCCAAGAGACCCAGTACTTC. This encodes CASSQDGFQETQYF.

This clone was observed a single time. The genes are TRBV5-4 and TRBJ2-7; no firm D call. CDR3 length equals 13 residues. The germline V and J ends were trimmed by 0 bases and 3 bases, with 7 bases remaining between them. Germline V lookup: CDR1 SGHNT, CDR2 YYREEE (reference sequence). The CDR3 bases are TGTGCCAGCAGCTTGGACCCTTACTACGAGCAGTACTTC. Protein sequence: CASSLDPYYEQYF.

The V call is TRBV5-1, the J call TRBJ2-7; D tentatively fits TRBD1 or TRBD2 (5 bases each). This CDR3 contains 16 residues. Germline V gene sequence: CDR1 SGHRS, CDR2 YFSETQ. Trimming took off 0 bases at V and 4 bases at J, with 17 bases between the two ends. CDR3 sequence: CASSLGVVTEGYEQYF. The CDR3 nucleotides read TGCGCCAGCAGCTTGGGTGTCGTGACAGAGGGATACGAGCAGTACTTC.

The table lists this clone with a count of one. The V gene is TRBV18, the J gene TRBJ1-2; TRBD1 is a possible D gene (5 bases). The germline V and J ends were trimmed by 6 bases and 3 bases, with 20 bases remaining between them. Germline CDR1 reads KGHSH; CDR2 reads LQKENI. The length of the CDR3 is 16 residues. The CDR3 DNA reads TGTGCCAGCTCCCCCTCAGGGCAGGGAGGGGACTATGGCTACACCTTC. It encodes CASSPSGQGGDYGYTF.

The chain combines TRBV29-1 with TRBJ1-1, with D possibly being TRBD1 (6 bases). The germline CDR1 and CDR2 sequences are SQVTM and ANQGSEA. V was cut by 7 bases and J by 3 bases, with 15 bases left in between. The CDR3 has 13 amino acids. The CDR3 reads CSGVGGLDTEAFF. CDR3 coding DNA: TGCAGCGGGGTGGGGGGCTTGGACACTGAAGCTTTCTTT. The full variable domain, in which reference TRBV29-1 and TRBJ1-1 provide the parts outside the CDR3, is SAVISQKPSRDICQRGTSLTIQCQVDSQVTMMFWYRQQPGQSLTLIATANQGSEATYESGFVIDKFPISRPNLTFSTLTVSNMSPEDSSIYLCSGVGGLDTEAFFGQGTRLTVV.

This clone was detected only a few times. This sequence joins TRBV2 and TRBJ1-5; D not certain. The ends were cut back, 2 bases at V and 3 bases at J, with 5 bases in the middle. CDR3 size: 13 residues. CDR1 SNHLY and CDR2 FYNNEI come from the germline V gene. The CDR3, as DNA: TGTGCCAGCAGTGAACCAAACAATCAGCCCCAGCATTTT. It is translated as CASSEPNNQPQHF.

This chain links TRBV9 with TRBJ2-1; 11 bases are a match to TRBD2. CDR1 SGDLS and CDR2 YYNGEE come from the germline V gene. V dropped 0 bases and J dropped 9; count of bases not matched to a gene: 11. This CDR3 contains 17 residues. The CDR3, as DNA: TGTGCCAGCAGCGTAGAACGGATAGCGGGGGGGCCCAGTGAGCAGTTCTTC. Translating gives CASSVERIAGGPSEQFF.

This chain connects TRBV5-6 to TRBJ1-1, with a weak D call TRBD1 (5 bases). The CDR3 totals 15 residues. Per germline, CDR1 SGHDT and CDR2 YYEEEE. Trimming pared 1 base from V and 3 bases from J, leaving 13 bases between. The CDR3 region is CASSLLGVPDTEAFF. The CDR3 DNA is TGTGCCAGCAGCTTGCTGGGGGTTCCGGACACTGAAGCTTTCTTT.

This chain connects TRBV7-8 to TRBJ2-2, with 7 bases that match TRBD2. Germline trimming cut 2 bases from V and 7 bases from J; bases unmatched to any gene: 13. Germline CDR1 is SGHVS and CDR2 is FQNEAQ. CDR3 size: 17 residues. CDR3 bases: TGTGCCAGCAGCTTAATCCCTGCGGGGGATGATATCGGGGAGCTGTTTTTT. Translation: CASSLIPAGDDIGELFF.